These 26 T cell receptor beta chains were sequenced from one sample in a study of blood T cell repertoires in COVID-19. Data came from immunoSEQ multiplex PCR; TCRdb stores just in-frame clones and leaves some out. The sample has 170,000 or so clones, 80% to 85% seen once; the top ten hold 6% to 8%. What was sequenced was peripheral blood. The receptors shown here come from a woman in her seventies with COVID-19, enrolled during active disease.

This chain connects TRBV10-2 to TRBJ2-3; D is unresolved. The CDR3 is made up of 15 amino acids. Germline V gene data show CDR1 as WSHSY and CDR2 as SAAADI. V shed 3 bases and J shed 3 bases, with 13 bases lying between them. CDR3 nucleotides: TGCGCCAGCAGTGAACACAGAACTGGTACAGATACGCAGTATTTT. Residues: CASSEHRTGTDTQYF.

CDR3 nucleotide sequence: TGTGCCTGGAGTTACGACCCCGGGACAGGGAAGCTTGGTGAAGCTTTCTTT. It translates to CAWSYDPGTGKLGEAFF. The chain couples TRBV30 to TRBJ1-1, with TRBD1 matching 9 bases. The V gene's germline CDR1 is GTSNPN and CDR2 SVGIG (reference sequence). With 2 bases clipped from V and 7 bases from J, the junction kept 17 bases outside the gene matches. The CDR3 spans 17 residues.

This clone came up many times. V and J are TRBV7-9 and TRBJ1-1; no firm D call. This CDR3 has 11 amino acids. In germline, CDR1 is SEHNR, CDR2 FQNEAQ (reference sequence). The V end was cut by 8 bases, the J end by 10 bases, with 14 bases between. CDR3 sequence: CASGRTRGAFF. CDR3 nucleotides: TGTGCCAGCGGGCGGACTCGGGGAGCTTTCTTT.

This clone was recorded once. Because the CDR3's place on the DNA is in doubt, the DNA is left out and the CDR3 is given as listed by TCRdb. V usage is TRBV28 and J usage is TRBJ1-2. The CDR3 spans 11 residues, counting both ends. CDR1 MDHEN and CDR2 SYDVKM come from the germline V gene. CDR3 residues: CASSWGGGNTF.

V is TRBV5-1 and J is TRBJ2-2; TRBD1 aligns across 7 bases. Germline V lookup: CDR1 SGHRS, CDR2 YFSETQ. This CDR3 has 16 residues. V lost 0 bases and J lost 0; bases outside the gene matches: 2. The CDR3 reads CASSLGGTANTGELFF. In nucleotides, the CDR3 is TGCGCCAGCAGCTTGGGAGGGACAGCGAACACCGGGGAGCTGTTTTTT.

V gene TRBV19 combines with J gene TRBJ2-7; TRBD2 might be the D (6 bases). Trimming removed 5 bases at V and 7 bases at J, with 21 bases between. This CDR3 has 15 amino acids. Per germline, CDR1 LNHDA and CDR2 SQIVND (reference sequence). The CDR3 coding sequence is TGTGCCAGTAGTTTTGGGGGGTTGGACCAACTGGAGCAGTACTTC. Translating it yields CASSFGGLDQLEQYF. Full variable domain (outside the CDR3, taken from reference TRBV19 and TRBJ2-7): DGGITQSPKYLFRKEGQNVTLSCEQNLNHDAMYWYRQDPGQGLRLIYYSQIVNDFQKGDIAEGYSVSREKKESFPLTVTSAQKNPTAFYLCASSFGGLDQLEQYFGPGTRLTVT.

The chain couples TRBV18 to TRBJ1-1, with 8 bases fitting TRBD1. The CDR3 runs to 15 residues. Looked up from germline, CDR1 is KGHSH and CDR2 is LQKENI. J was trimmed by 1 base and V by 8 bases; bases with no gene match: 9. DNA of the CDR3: TGTGCCAGCGATTATAGGACAGGGAGGAACACTGAAGCTTTCTTT. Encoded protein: CASDYRTGRNTEAFF.

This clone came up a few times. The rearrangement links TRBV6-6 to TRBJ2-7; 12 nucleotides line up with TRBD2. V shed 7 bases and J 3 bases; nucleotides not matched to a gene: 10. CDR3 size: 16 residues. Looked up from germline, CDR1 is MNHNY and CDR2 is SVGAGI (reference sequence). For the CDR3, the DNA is TGTGCCAGCAACGGACTAGCGGGGCCTCGGATCTACGAGCAGTACTTC. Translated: CASNGLAGPRIYEQYF.

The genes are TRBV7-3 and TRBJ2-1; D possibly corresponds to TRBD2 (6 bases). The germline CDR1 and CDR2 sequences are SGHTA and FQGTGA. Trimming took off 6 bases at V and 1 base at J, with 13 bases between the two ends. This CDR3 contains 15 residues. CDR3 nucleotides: TGTGCCAGCAGATCCCAGGGAGGATCCTACAATGAGCAGTTCTTC. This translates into CASRSQGGSYNEQFF.

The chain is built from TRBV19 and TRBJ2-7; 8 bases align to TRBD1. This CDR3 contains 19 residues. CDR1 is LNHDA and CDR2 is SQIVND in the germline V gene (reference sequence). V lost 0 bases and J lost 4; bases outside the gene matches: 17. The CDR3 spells CASSIEMASSWDRPYEQYF. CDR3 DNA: TGTGCCAGTAGTATAGAGATGGCTTCCTCCTGGGACAGGCCTTACGAGCAGTACTTC.

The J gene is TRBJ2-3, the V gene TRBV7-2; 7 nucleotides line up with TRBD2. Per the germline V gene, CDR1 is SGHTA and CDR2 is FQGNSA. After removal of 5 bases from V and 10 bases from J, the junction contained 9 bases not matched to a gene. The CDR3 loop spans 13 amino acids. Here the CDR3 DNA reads TGTGCCAGCAGCGTTCCGGGACTACGGGCGCAGTATTTT. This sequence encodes CASSVPGLRAQYF.

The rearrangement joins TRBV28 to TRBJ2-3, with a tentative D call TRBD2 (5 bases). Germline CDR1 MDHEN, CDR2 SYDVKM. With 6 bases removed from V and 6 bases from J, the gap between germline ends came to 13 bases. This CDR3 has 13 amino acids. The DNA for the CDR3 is TGTGCCAGCAGCCTACCGGGATTGGATACGCAGTATTTT. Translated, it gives CASSLPGLDTQYF. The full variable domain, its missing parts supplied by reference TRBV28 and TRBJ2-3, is DVKVTQSSRYLVKRTGEKVFLECVQDMDHENMFWYRQDPGLGLRLIYFSYDVKMKEKGDIPEGYSVSREKKERFSLILESASTNQTSMYLCASSLPGLDTQYFGPGTRLTVL.

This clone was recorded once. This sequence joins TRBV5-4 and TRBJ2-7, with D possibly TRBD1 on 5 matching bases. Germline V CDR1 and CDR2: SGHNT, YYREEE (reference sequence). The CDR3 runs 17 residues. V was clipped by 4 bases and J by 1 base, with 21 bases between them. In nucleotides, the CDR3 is TGTGCCAGCAGCCCAATCTCCCGGGCTCAGGGATCCTACGAGCAGTACTTC. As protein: CASSPISRAQGSYEQYF.

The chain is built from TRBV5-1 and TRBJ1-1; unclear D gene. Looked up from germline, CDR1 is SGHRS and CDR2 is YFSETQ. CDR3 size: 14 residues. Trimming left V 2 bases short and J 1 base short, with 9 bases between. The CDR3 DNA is TGCGCCAGCAGCTTACCACAGCCGAACACTGAAGCTTTCTTT. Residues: CASSLPQPNTEAFF.

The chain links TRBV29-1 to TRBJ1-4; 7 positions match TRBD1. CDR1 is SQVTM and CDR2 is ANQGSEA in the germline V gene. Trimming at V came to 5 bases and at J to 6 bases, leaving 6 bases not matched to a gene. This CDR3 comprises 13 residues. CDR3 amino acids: CSVSTGRDEKLFF. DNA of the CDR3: TGCAGCGTTTCGACAGGGAGAGATGAAAAACTGTTTTTT.

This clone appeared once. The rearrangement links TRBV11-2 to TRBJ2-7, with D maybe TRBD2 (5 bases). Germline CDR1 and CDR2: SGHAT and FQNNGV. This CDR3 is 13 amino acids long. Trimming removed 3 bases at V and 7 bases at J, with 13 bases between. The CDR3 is CASSFRRNGEQYF. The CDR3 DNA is TGTGCCAGCAGCTTTAGGAGGAATGGGGAGCAGTACTTC.

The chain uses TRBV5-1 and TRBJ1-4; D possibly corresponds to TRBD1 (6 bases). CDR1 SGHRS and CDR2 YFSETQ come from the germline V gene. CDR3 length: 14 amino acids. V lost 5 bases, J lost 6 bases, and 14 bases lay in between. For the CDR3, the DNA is TGCGCCAGCAGAACCGGGACACTATATGAAAAACTGTTTTTT. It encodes CASRTGTLYEKLFF. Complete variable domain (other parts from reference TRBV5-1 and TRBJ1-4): KAGVTQTPRYLIKTRGQQVTLSCSPISGHRSVSWYQQTPGQGLQFLFEYFSETQRNKGNFPGRFSGRQFSNSRSEMNVSTLELGDSALYLCASRTGTLYEKLFFGSGTQLSVL.

In DNA form, the CDR3 reads TGTGCCATCAGGAACAGGGAGGAAAAACTGTTTTTT. This gives the protein CAIRNREEKLFF. V is TRBV10-3 and J is TRBJ1-4; D might be TRBD1 (6 bases). The CDR3 is made up of 12 amino acids. Trimming took off 6 bases at V and 8 bases at J, with 10 bases between the two ends. Germline lookup yields CDR1 ENHRY and CDR2 SYGVKD.

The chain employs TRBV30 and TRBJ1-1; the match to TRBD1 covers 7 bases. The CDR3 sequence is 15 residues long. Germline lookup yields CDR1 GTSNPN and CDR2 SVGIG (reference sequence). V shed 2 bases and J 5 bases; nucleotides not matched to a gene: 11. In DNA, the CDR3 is TGTGCCTGGAGTTCACCGCCCAGGGGGGTGACTGAAGCTTTCTTT. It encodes CAWSSPPRGVTEAFF.

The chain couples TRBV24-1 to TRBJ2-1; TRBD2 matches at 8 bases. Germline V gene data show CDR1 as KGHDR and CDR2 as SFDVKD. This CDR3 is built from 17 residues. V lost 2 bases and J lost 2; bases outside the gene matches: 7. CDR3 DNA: TGTGCCACCAGTGATTCGCAAGCGGGAGTGACCTACAATGAGCAGTTCTTC. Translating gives CATSDSQAGVTYNEQFF.

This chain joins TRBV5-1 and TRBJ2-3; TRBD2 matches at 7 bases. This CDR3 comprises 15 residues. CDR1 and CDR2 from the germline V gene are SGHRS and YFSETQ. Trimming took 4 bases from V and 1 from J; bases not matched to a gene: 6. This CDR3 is CASSAVGGGTDTQYF. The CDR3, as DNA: TGCGCCAGCAGCGCGGTGGGAGGGGGCACAGATACGCAGTATTTT.

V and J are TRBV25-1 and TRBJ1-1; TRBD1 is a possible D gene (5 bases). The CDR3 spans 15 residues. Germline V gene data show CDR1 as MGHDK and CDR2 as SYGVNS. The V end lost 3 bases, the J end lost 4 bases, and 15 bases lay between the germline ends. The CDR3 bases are TGTGCCAGCAGTGATAGGGGTCGCCTGAGCACTGAAGCTTTCTTT. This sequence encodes CASSDRGRLSTEAFF.

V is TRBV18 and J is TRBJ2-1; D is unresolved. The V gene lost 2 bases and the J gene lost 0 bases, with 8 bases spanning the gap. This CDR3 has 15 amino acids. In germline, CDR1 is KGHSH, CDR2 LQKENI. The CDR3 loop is CASSPDGYSYNEQFF. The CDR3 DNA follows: TGTGCCAGCTCACCAGACGGGTACTCCTACAATGAGCAGTTCTTC.

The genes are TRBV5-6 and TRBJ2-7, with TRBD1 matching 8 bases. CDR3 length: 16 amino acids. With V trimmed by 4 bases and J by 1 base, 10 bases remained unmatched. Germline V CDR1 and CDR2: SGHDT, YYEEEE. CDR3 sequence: CASSHHGQGGSYEQYF. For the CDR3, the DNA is TGTGCCAGCAGCCATCACGGACAGGGAGGATCCTACGAGCAGTACTTC.

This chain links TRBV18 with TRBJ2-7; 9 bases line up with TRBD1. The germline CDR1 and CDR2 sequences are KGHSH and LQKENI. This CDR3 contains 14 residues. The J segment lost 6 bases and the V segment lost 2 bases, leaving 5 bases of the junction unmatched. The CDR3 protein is CASSPGHRGREQYF. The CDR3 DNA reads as TGTGCCAGCTCACCAGGCCACAGGGGGCGCGAGCAGTACTTC.

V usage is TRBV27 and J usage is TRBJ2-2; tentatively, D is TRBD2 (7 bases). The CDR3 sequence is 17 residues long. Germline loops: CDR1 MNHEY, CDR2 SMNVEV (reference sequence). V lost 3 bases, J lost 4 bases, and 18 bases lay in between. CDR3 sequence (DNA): TGTGCCAGCAGTTTGAGGGGGGGATTTGGGTCCACCGGGGAGCTGTTTTTT. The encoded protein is CASSLRGGFGSTGELFF.